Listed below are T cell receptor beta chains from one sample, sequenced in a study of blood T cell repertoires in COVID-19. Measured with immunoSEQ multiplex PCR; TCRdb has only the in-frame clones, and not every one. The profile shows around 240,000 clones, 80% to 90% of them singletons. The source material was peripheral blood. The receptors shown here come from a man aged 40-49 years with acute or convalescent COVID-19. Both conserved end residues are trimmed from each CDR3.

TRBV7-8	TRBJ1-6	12	ASSGRTENSPLH
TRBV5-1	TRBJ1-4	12	ASQTGREGEKLF
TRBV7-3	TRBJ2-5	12	ASSPGTGKETQY
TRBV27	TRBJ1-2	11	ASGYRGGYGYT
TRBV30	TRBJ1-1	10	AWGRGNTEAF
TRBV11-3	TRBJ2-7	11	ASSLRGGYEQY
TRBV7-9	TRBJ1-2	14	ASSLIYENPSYGYT
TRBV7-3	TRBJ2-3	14	ASSENTRGGTDTQY
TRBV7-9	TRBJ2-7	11	ASSFTGNYEQY
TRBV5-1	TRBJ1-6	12	ASSVQVGGIPLH
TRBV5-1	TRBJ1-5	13	ASSIESGGNQPQH
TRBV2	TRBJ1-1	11	ARRRDRDTEAF
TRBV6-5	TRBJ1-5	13	ASSYSQNSNQPQH
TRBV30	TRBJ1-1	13	AWSQFQGTHTEAF
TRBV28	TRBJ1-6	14	ASRSTGSSYNSPLH
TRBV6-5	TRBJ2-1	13	ASTVAGANYNEQF
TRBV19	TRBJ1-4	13	ASSPRDRLNEKLF
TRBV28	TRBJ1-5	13	ASSPRTGWAQPQH
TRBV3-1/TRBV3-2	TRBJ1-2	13	ASSAEGQKNYGYT
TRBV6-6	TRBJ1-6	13	ASSSSMGGGSPLH
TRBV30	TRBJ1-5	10	AWSVLLGAQH
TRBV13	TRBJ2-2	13	ASSLDGGQTGELF
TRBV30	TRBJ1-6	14	AWSVNPPGRGSPLH
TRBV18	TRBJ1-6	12	ASSPTAGDSPLH
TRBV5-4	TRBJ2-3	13	ASIGEGPNTDTQY
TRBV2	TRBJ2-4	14	ASSSTGGSGKNIQY
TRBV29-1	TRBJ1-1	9	SVVINTEAF
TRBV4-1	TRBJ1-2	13	ASSQPGQLPYGYT
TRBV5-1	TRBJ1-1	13	ASSLPGTEGTEAF
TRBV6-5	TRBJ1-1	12	ASRPGQTNTEAF
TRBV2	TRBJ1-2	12	ASSRDRGTYGYT
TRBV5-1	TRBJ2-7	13	ASSERPGLFYEQY
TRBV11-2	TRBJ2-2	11	ASSLRVLGELF
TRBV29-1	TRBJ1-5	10	FKGALNQPQH
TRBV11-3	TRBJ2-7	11	ASFPGQADEQY
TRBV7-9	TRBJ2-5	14	ASSPTDRAREETQY
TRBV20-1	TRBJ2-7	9	SASLGGEQY
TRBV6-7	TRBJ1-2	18	ASSYSTPHSTGGVGYGYT
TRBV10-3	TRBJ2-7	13	AISQAQGAFYEQY
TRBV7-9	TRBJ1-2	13	ASSLQDRGHYGYT
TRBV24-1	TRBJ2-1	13	ATRAASGTYNEQF